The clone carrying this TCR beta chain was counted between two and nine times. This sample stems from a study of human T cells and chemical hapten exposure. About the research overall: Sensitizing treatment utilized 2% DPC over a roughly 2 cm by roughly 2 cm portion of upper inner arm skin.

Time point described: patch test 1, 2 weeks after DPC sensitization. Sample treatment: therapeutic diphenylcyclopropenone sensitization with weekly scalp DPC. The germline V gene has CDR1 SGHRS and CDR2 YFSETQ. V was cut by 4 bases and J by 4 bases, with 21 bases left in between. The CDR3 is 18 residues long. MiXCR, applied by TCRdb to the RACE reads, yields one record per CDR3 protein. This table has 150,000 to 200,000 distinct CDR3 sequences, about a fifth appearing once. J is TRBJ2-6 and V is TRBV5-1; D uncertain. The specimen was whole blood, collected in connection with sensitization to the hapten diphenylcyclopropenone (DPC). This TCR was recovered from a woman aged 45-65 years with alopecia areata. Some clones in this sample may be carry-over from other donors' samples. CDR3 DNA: TGCGCCAGCAGCGGGATGGATAGAATTTACACGGGGGCCAACGTCCTGACTTTC. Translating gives CASSGMDRIYTGANVLTF. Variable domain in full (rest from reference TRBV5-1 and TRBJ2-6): KAGVTQTPRYLIKTRGQQVTLSCSPISGHRSVSWYQQTPGQGLQFLFEYFSETQRNKGNFPGRFSGRQFSNSRSEMNVSTLELGDSALYLCASSGMDRIYTGANVLTFGAGSRLTVL.